These T cell receptor beta chains were read from a single sample in a study of blood T cell repertoires in COVID-19. The repertoire was sequenced with immunoSEQ multiplex PCR; TCRdb's copy has only in-frame clones and lacks some. The repertoire has fewer than 130,000 clones, approximately 79% of them found once; the top ten carry roughly 17%. Specimen: peripheral blood. These receptors originate from a woman of 80 years or more with active or convalescent COVID-19. Each CDR3 is given with its conserved first and last residue. D genes are given only for firm matches. The size entry is marked missing in some rows and otherwise reads once, few, many or a size class.

D gene: -
J gene: TRBJ2-1
V gene: TRBV5-1
CDR3 length: 13
clone size: -
CDR3 protein: CASSLGVNNEQFF
CDR3 DNA: TGCGCCAGCAGCTTGGGCGTTAACAATGAGCAGTTCTTC

D gene: TRBD2
J gene: TRBJ2-1
V gene: TRBV5-1
CDR3 length: 14
clone size: -
CDR3 protein: CASSPGTSYNEQFF
CDR3 DNA: TGCGCCAGCAGCCCCGGGACTAGCTACAATGAGCAGTTCTTC

D gene: TRBD1
J gene: TRBJ2-1
V gene: TRBV16
CDR3 length: 15
clone size: -
CDR3 protein: CASRHNRGVYNEQFF
CDR3 DNA: TGTGCCAGCAGACATAACAGGGGGGTATACAATGAGCAGTTCTTC

D gene: -
J gene: TRBJ1-2
V gene: TRBV12-3/TRBV12-4
CDR3 length: 12
clone size: -
CDR3 protein: CASSLKPNGYTF
CDR3 DNA: TGTGCCAGCAGTTTAAAGCCCAACGGCTACACCTTC

D gene: TRBD2
J gene: TRBJ2-2
V gene: TRBV28
CDR3 length: 16
clone size: -
CDR3 protein: CASTSGAGDFSGELFF
CDR3 DNA: TGTGCCAGCACCTCGGGAGCGGGAGATTTTAGCGGGGAGCTGTTTTTT

D gene: -
J gene: TRBJ2-3
V gene: TRBV19
CDR3 length: 14
clone size: -
CDR3 protein: CASSPRYSTDTQYF
CDR3 DNA: TGTGCCAGTAGTCCCCGGTATAGCACAGATACGCAGTATTTT

D gene: -
J gene: TRBJ1-5
V gene: TRBV7-9
CDR3 length: 18
clone size: -
CDR3 protein: CASSSTPAGGRGNQPQHF
CDR3 DNA: TGTGCCAGCAGCTCCACCCCGGCGGGGGGAAGGGGCAATCAGCCCCAGCATTTT

D gene: -
J gene: TRBJ1-5
V gene: TRBV7-2
CDR3 length: 15
clone size: -
CDR3 protein: CASSPGTREHQPQHF
CDR3 DNA: TGTGCCAGCAGCCCAGGGACGCGGGAACATCAGCCCCAGCATTTT

D gene: -
J gene: TRBJ2-7
V gene: TRBV6-2/TRBV6-3
CDR3 length: 13
clone size: once
CDR3 protein: CASSYYPSDKQYF
CDR3 DNA: TGTGCCAGCAGTTACTACCCTAGCGACAAGCAGTACTTC

D gene: TRBD1
J gene: TRBJ1-1
V gene: TRBV11-1
CDR3 length: 12
clone size: -
CDR3 protein: CASSVDRAAAFF
CDR3 DNA: TGTGCCAGCAGCGTAGACAGGGCGGCAGCTTTCTTT

D gene: -
J gene: TRBJ1-1
V gene: TRBV7-9
CDR3 length: 10
clone size: many
CDR3 protein: CASSFIEAFF
CDR3 DNA: TGTGCCAGCAGCTTTATTGAAGCTTTCTTT

D gene: -
J gene: TRBJ2-1
V gene: TRBV19
CDR3 length: 15
clone size: -
CDR3 protein: CATLEGNPSYNEQFF
CDR3 DNA: TGTGCCACCCTTGAGGGAAATCCCTCCTACAATGAGCAGTTCTTC

D gene: -
J gene: TRBJ2-3
V gene: TRBV19
CDR3 length: 13
clone size: -
CDR3 protein: CASSIFNTDTQYF
CDR3 DNA: TGTGCCAGTAGTATATTCAACACAGATACGCAGTATTTT

D gene: -
J gene: TRBJ2-3
V gene: TRBV14
CDR3 length: 17
clone size: -
CDR3 protein: CASSQEEAGVFGDTQYF
CDR3 DNA: TGTGCCAGCAGCCAGGAAGAAGCAGGGGTTTTTGGAGATACGCAGTATTTT

D gene: TRBD2
J gene: TRBJ2-1
V gene: TRBV7-8
CDR3 length: 14
clone size: -
CDR3 protein: CASSPRAGINEQFF
CDR3 DNA: TGTGCCAGCAGCCCGCGAGCGGGAATCAATGAGCAGTTCTTC

D gene: -
J gene: TRBJ1-5
V gene: TRBV4-1
CDR3 length: 13
clone size: few
CDR3 protein: CASSHYLGQPQHF
CDR3 DNA: TGCGCCAGCAGCCATTATCTGGGCCAGCCCCAGCATTTT

D gene: -
J gene: TRBJ1-6
V gene: TRBV7-9
CDR3 length: 19
clone size: many
CDR3 protein: CASSLAPFDGTFYNSPLHF
CDR3 DNA: TGTGCCAGCAGCTTAGCTCCCTTCGACGGGACATTTTATAATTCACCCCTCCACTTT

D gene: -
J gene: TRBJ1-3
V gene: TRBV19
CDR3 length: 14
clone size: -
CDR3 protein: CASSIGGSGNTIYF
CDR3 DNA: TGTGCCAGTAGTATAGGAGGGTCGGGAAACACCATATATTTT

D gene: TRBD2
J gene: TRBJ2-1
V gene: TRBV30
CDR3 length: 18
clone size: -
CDR3 protein: CAWRDTGLAGGSYNEQFF
CDR3 DNA: TGTGCCTGGAGAGATACGGGACTAGCGGGAGGGTCCTACAATGAGCAGTTCTTC

D gene: TRBD1
J gene: TRBJ1-6
V gene: TRBV15
CDR3 length: 16
clone size: -
CDR3 protein: CATSREGQGIISPLHF
CDR3 DNA: TGTGCCACCAGCAGGGAAGGACAGGGAATTATTTCACCCCTCCACTTT

D gene: -
J gene: TRBJ2-7
V gene: TRBV6-2/TRBV6-3
CDR3 length: 14
clone size: -
CDR3 protein: CASSLIGGRYEQYF
CDR3 DNA: TGTGCCAGCAGTTTGATCGGGGGGCGGTACGAGCAGTACTTC

D gene: TRBD2
J gene: TRBJ2-2
V gene: TRBV27
CDR3 length: 20
clone size: -
CDR3 protein: CASSLLPGLAGVENTGELFF
CDR3 DNA: TGTGCCAGCAGTTTACTCCCGGGACTAGCGGGAGTTGAGAACACCGGGGAGCTGTTTTTT

D gene: -
J gene: TRBJ2-1
V gene: TRBV11-2
CDR3 length: 15
clone size: -
CDR3 protein: CASSLDPSEDNEQFF
CDR3 DNA: TGTGCCAGCAGCTTAGACCCTAGCGAAGACAATGAGCAGTTCTTC

D gene: -
J gene: TRBJ1-5
V gene: TRBV15
CDR3 length: 15
clone size: once
CDR3 protein: CATSREQGLGQPQHF
CDR3 DNA: TGTGCCACCAGCAGGGAACAGGGCCTCGGACAGCCCCAGCATTTT

D gene: -
J gene: TRBJ2-7
V gene: TRBV6-2/TRBV6-3
CDR3 length: 13
clone size: few
CDR3 protein: CASNPTLSYEQYF
CDR3 DNA: TGTGCCAGCAACCCGACTCTCTCCTACGAGCAGTACTTC

D gene: TRBD1
J gene: TRBJ1-1
V gene: TRBV18
CDR3 length: 16
clone size: -
CDR3 protein: CASSVGTGNMNTEAFF
CDR3 DNA: TGTGCCAGCTCAGTTGGGACAGGGAACATGAACACTGAAGCTTTCTTT

D gene: -
J gene: TRBJ1-2
V gene: TRBV5-5
CDR3 length: 15
clone size: -
CDR3 protein: CASSLEGGSIYGYTF
CDR3 DNA: TGTGCCAGCAGCTTGGAGGGGGGGTCCATCTATGGCTACACCTTC

D gene: -
J gene: TRBJ2-3
V gene: TRBV5-1
CDR3 length: 13
clone size: -
CDR3 protein: CASSLARLDTQYF
CDR3 DNA: TGCGCCAGCAGCTTAGCGCGCCTAGATACGCAGTATTTT

D gene: TRBD1
J gene: TRBJ1-5
V gene: TRBV6-5
CDR3 length: 14
clone size: -
CDR3 protein: CASNQQGAHQPQHF
CDR3 DNA: TGTGCCAGCAACCAGCAGGGGGCTCACCAGCCCCAGCATTTT

D gene: -
J gene: TRBJ2-7
V gene: TRBV4-3
CDR3 length: 15
clone size: few
CDR3 protein: CASSRVWGGQYEQYF
CDR3 DNA: TGCGCCAGCAGCCGGGTATGGGGGGGGCAATACGAGCAGTACTTC

D gene: -
J gene: TRBJ2-7
V gene: TRBV2
CDR3 length: 12
clone size: many
CDR3 protein: CASRRQEYEQYF
CDR3 DNA: TGTGCCAGCAGACGACAGGAATACGAGCAGTACTTC

D gene: -
J gene: TRBJ2-7
V gene: TRBV5-1
CDR3 length: 15
clone size: -
CDR3 protein: CASSFSGSTEGQQYF
CDR3 DNA: TGCGCCAGCAGCTTTTCAGGATCGACGGAGGGCCAGCAGTACTTC

D gene: -
J gene: TRBJ1-1
V gene: TRBV10-3
CDR3 length: 14
clone size: -
CDR3 protein: CAISESRENTEAFF
CDR3 DNA: TGTGCCATCAGTGAGTCGCGGGAGAACACTGAAGCTTTCTTT

D gene: TRBD1
J gene: TRBJ1-3
V gene: TRBV30
CDR3 length: 16
clone size: -
CDR3 protein: CAWSVTGYFPGNTIYF
CDR3 DNA: TGTGCCTGGAGTGTGACAGGGTACTTCCCTGGAAACACCATATATTTT

D gene: TRBD1
J gene: TRBJ2-7
V gene: TRBV12-5
CDR3 length: 15
clone size: -
CDR3 protein: CASGFTRDRSYEQYF
CDR3 DNA: TGTGCTAGTGGTTTTACCCGGGACAGATCCTACGAGCAGTACTTC

D gene: TRBD1
J gene: TRBJ2-5
V gene: TRBV11-2
CDR3 length: 16
clone size: -
CDR3 protein: CASSLVAGTGVKTQYF
CDR3 DNA: TGTGCCAGCAGCTTAGTAGCCGGGACAGGGGTGAAGACCCAGTACTTC

D gene: TRBD2
J gene: TRBJ2-5
V gene: TRBV11-2
CDR3 length: 17
clone size: -
CDR3 protein: CASSLVPRLAGGETQYF
CDR3 DNA: TGTGCCAGCAGCTTAGTTCCCCGACTAGCGGGAGGGGAGACCCAGTACTTC

D gene: TRBD2
J gene: TRBJ2-5
V gene: TRBV4-2
CDR3 length: 15
clone size: once
CDR3 protein: CASSHSRLARETQYF
CDR3 DNA: TGTGCCAGCAGCCATAGTCGACTAGCGAGGGAGACCCAGTACTTC

D gene: -
J gene: TRBJ1-1
V gene: TRBV19
CDR3 length: 15
clone size: few
CDR3 protein: CASSIQGSRGTEAFF
CDR3 DNA: TGTGCCAGTAGTATCCAGGGGTCGAGGGGAACTGAAGCTTTCTTT

D gene: TRBD2
J gene: TRBJ2-5
V gene: TRBV2
CDR3 length: 16
clone size: -
CDR3 protein: CASSGGLAGTQETQYF
CDR3 DNA: TGTGCCAGCAGCGGGGGACTAGCGGGAACCCAAGAGACCCAGTACTTC

D gene: -
J gene: TRBJ2-5
V gene: TRBV20-1
CDR3 length: 14
clone size: -
CDR3 protein: CSASSSDEMETQYF
CDR3 DNA: TGCAGTGCTAGTTCCAGCGATGAGATGGAGACCCAGTACTTC

D gene: -
J gene: TRBJ1-5
V gene: TRBV28
CDR3 length: 14
clone size: -
CDR3 protein: CATVVGGRGQPQHF
CDR3 DNA: TGTGCCACAGTCGTGGGGGGGCGAGGGCAGCCCCAGCATTTT

D gene: TRBD2
J gene: TRBJ2-3
V gene: TRBV7-3
CDR3 length: 14
clone size: -
CDR3 protein: CASSSSSGRGTQYF
CDR3 DNA: TGTGCCAGCAGCTCGTCTAGCGGGCGGGGTACGCAGTATTTT

D gene: -
J gene: TRBJ1-2
V gene: TRBV5-1
CDR3 length: 14
clone size: -
CDR3 protein: CASSLDGANYGYTF
CDR3 DNA: TGCGCCAGCAGCTTGGACGGGGCTAACTATGGCTACACCTTC

D gene: TRBD2
J gene: TRBJ2-1
V gene: TRBV27
CDR3 length: 15
clone size: -
CDR3 protein: CASSIGLADLGEQFF
CDR3 DNA: TGTGCCAGCAGTATCGGACTAGCGGACCTGGGGGAGCAGTTCTTC

D gene: TRBD2
J gene: TRBJ2-3
V gene: TRBV5-1
CDR3 length: 14
clone size: -
CDR3 protein: CASKPGLASDTQYF
CDR3 DNA: TGCGCCAGCAAACCGGGACTAGCATCAGATACGCAGTATTTT

D gene: TRBD2
J gene: TRBJ2-2
V gene: TRBV2
CDR3 length: 14
clone size: -
CDR3 protein: CASGLAGRTGELFF
CDR3 DNA: TGTGCCAGTGGACTAGCGGGACGCACCGGGGAGCTGTTTTTT